These 6 T cell receptor beta chains were sequenced from one sample in a study of blood T cell repertoires in COVID-19. This table comes from immunoSEQ multiplex PCR, and its TCRdb copy is limited to in-frame clones, with some not included. The repertoire consists of over 70,000 clones, with around nine tenths occurring once and the leading ten covering roughly a sixth. Sequencing used peripheral blood. The receptors shown here come from a human donor in a cohort sampled during active COVID-19.

The chain recombines TRBV2 with TRBJ2-2, with 14 bases aligning to TRBD2. There are 16 residues in the CDR3. The V segment lost 4 bases and the J segment 6 bases; nucleotides outside the gene matches: 4. The germline V gene encodes CDR1 SNHLY and CDR2 FYNNEI. CDR3 coding DNA: TGTGCCAGCAGTGGGACTAGCGGGAGGCTGTCCGGGGAGCTGTTTTTT. Translated: CASSGTSGRLSGELFF.

The chain employs TRBV24-1 and TRBJ2-1; TRBD2 aligns across 11 bases. The germline CDR1 and CDR2 sequences are KGHDR and SFDVKD. J was trimmed by 9 bases and V by 3 bases; bases with no gene match: 12. The CDR3 has 17 residues. CDR3 protein: CATSDRKRLAGGGEQFF. The CDR3 nucleotides are TGTGCCACCAGTGATCGTAAAAGGCTAGCGGGAGGAGGTGAGCAGTTCTTC.

The J gene is TRBJ2-7, the V gene TRBV5-1; 8 positions match TRBD1. This CDR3 is built from 14 residues. The junction had 5 bases not matched to a gene; V was cut back by 4 bases and J by 2 bases. Germline CDR1 and CDR2: SGHRS and YFSETQ. CDR3: CASSERTGTYEQYF. The DNA for the CDR3 is TGCGCCAGCAGCGAAAGGACAGGGACCTACGAGCAGTACTTC. Full variable domain (missing parts from reference TRBV5-1 and TRBJ2-7): KAGVTQTPRYLIKTRGQQVTLSCSPISGHRSVSWYQQTPGQGLQFLFEYFSETQRNKGNFPGRFSGRQFSNSRSEMNVSTLELGDSALYLCASSERTGTYEQYFGPGTRLTVT.

The CDR3 bases are TGTGCCATCAGTGAGACCTTAGGGACTAGGGAGTACTTC. Residues: CAISETLGTREYF. V gene TRBV10-3 combines with J gene TRBJ2-7, with 8 bases identical to TRBD2. V shed 2 bases, J shed 11 bases, and the junction held 8 bases outside the gene matches. The CDR3 loop spans 13 amino acids. CDR1 ENHRY and CDR2 SYGVKD come from the germline V gene.

The CDR3 is CASSLAPRLPYEQYF. Written as DNA, the CDR3 is TGTGCCAGCAGCTTAGCCCCCAGGTTGCCCTACGAGCAGTACTTC. The V call is TRBV7-2, the J call TRBJ2-7; D uncertain. This CDR3 spans 15 amino acids. Trimming shortened V by 0 bases and J by 2 bases, and 11 bases separated the two germline ends. CDR1 and CDR2 from the germline V gene are SGHTA and FQGNSA.

The rearrangement links TRBV6-2 or TRBV6-3 to TRBJ1-2; TRBD1 aligns across 8 bases. Trimming at V came to 4 bases and at J to 4 bases, leaving 8 bases not matched to a gene. Germline V CDR1 and CDR2: MNHEY, SVGEGT. The CDR3 has 15 residues. The CDR3 nucleotides read TGTGCCAGCAGTTCGGCAGGGGGCCCCTTCTATGGCTACACCTTC. Translation gives CASSSAGGPFYGYTF.